This T cell receptor (beta chain) was found in a study of monozygotic twins with inflammatory bowel disease. Broader study findings: Those with IBD had lower TCRbeta diversity (inverse Simpson) than their healthy co-twins did.

Germline lookup yields CDR1 SNHLY and CDR2 FYNNEI. The CDR3 has 16 amino acids. cDNA was made in eight separate reactions per sample. Each UMI harboured a 6-nucleotide sample barcode and was appended via template switching. cDNA for TCRalpha and TCRbeta was amplified by nested PCRs of around 17 then approximately 9 cycles. TCRdb processed the 5' RACE reads again and assigns one entry to each CDR3 protein, with no DNA. The sample holds about 85,000 distinct CDR3 sequences. Of note for this clonotype: Its antigen is undetermined.

This TCR came from a human donor with ulcerative colitis or Crohn's disease, or a healthy co-twin of an affected twin (not recorded which). This chain connects TRBV2 to TRBJ1-1; checking the TCRdb D call of TRBD1 is not possible without DNA. The sequencing input was blood. CDR3 amino acids: CASSRQGNLLNTEAFF.